Below, 21 T cell receptor beta chains from the same sample are listed, as sequenced in a study of early stage breast cancer tumors listed by TCRdb under 2017. The receptor library was made with the immunoSEQ multiplex PCR assay. TCRdb carries this immuneACCESS record with in-frame sequences only. Its versions omit some clonotypes, under half of them owing to an unresolved V gene in the studies checked, with the rest unexplained. The sample data list some 41,000 clones, and 55% to 75% of these were observed just once. The top ten hold more than 5.5% of the sample. The sample was blood. The receptors were gathered from a person in their fifties with breast cancer.

V is TRBV29-1 and J is TRBJ2-5, with D uncertain. CDR3 size: 13 residues. Germline values: CDR1 SQVTM, CDR2 ANQGSEA. Trimming cost V 7 bases and J 3 bases, with 15 bases left between them. For the CDR3, the DNA is TGCAGCGCCAAGCCTGTCGCCAAAGAGACCCAGTACTTC. This encodes CSAKPVAKETQYF.

This clone has a single count. The chain uses TRBV6-4 and TRBJ1-2, with 9 bases that match TRBD1. Germline V gives CDR1 MRHNA, CDR2 SNTAGT. CDR3 length equals 14 residues. V trimming: 3 bases; J trimming: 4 bases; junction bases outside the gene matches: 3. In DNA form, the CDR3 reads TGTGCCAGCAGTGAAACGGGACAGGGCTATGGCTACACCTTC. Its protein product is CASSETGQGYGYTF.

The gene calls are TRBV14 and TRBJ2-7, with D hard to call. The ends were cut back, 2 bases at V and 0 bases at J, with 5 bases in the middle. CDR1 is SGHDN, CDR2 FVKESK, per germline. CDR3 length: 13 amino acids. The CDR3 spells CASSQRSSYEQYF. The CDR3 DNA is TGTGCCAGCAGCCAACGGAGCTCCTACGAGCAGTACTTC.

This chain links TRBV28 with TRBJ1-3; tentatively, D is TRBD1 (5 bases). V lost 5 bases to trimming and J lost 1 base, with 9 bases between them. Germline V CDR1 and CDR2: MDHEN, SYDVKM. CDR3 length equals 14 residues. The CDR3 reads CASSLDISGNTIYF. The CDR3 DNA reads as TGTGCCAGCAGTCTGGACATTTCTGGAAACACCATATATTTT.

This clone turned up a few times. V usage is TRBV9 and J usage is TRBJ1-6; D is perhaps TRBD1 (5 bases). Trimming took off 0 bases at V and 8 bases at J, with 12 bases between the two ends. Germline V CDR1 and CDR2: SGDLS, YYNGEE. The CDR3 length is 15 residues. CDR3 protein: CASSVEGRVDSPLHF. The DNA for the CDR3 is TGTGCCAGCAGCGTAGAGGGCAGGGTTGATTCACCCCTCCACTTT.

The V gene is TRBV7-3, the J gene TRBJ2-1, with TRBD2 matching over 7 bases. The CDR3 loop spans 17 amino acids. The V gene end was trimmed by 1 base and the J gene end by 7 bases; junction bases not matched to a gene: 13. The V gene's germline CDR1 is SGHTA and CDR2 FQGTGA. This CDR3 reads CASSLRGGEGVWNEQFF. CDR3 bases: TGTGCCAGCAGCTTAAGGGGAGGGGAAGGGGTGTGGAATGAGCAGTTCTTC.

The chain uses TRBV2 and TRBJ1-1; TRBD1 matches 7 bases. The CDR3 is 15 residues long. Per germline, CDR1 SNHLY and CDR2 FYNNEI. V lost 6 bases to trimming and J lost 1 base; unmatched junction nucleotides: 8. Here the CDR3 reads CASRSIDRANTEAFF. The CDR3 bases are TGTGCCAGCAGGAGCATTGACAGGGCGAACACTGAAGCTTTCTTT.

This chain connects TRBV27 to TRBJ1-2, with a tentative D call TRBD1 (5 bases). The CDR3 consists of 13 residues. Trimming cost V 0 bases and J 6 bases, with 8 bases left between them. Looked up from germline, CDR1 is MNHEY and CDR2 is SMNVEV (reference sequence). CDR3 residues: CASSLSAGNGYTF. The DNA for the CDR3 is TGTGCCAGCAGTTTATCGGCAGGGAATGGCTACACCTTC.

This clone appeared a few times. J is TRBJ1-1 and V is TRBV5-4, with D perhaps TRBD1 (5 bases). V was shortened by 7 bases and J by 4 bases, with 14 bases between the two germline ends. Germline CDR1 reads SGHNT; CDR2 reads YYREEE (reference sequence). This CDR3 has 13 amino acids. CDR3 protein: CASLIVGGTEAFF. The CDR3, as DNA: TGTGCCAGCCTAATTGTGGGGGGCACTGAAGCTTTCTTT.

This chain joins TRBV10-2 and TRBJ1-2; D may be TRBD1 (5 bases). Germline V gene data show CDR1 as WSHSY and CDR2 as SAAADI. This CDR3 spans 16 amino acids. V was cut by 2 bases and J by 8 bases, with 21 bases left in between. Here the CDR3 reads CASSERNWGTTDGYTF. CDR3 in DNA: TGCGCCAGCAGTGAGAGAAATTGGGGCACAACGGACGGCTACACCTTC.

There are a few counts of this clone. The chain links TRBV19 to TRBJ1-2; no definite D call. The CDR3 sequence is 11 residues long. The V gene's germline CDR1 is LNHDA and CDR2 SQIVND (reference sequence). The V gene lost 1 base and the J gene lost 10 bases, with 7 bases spanning the gap. The CDR3 region has the DNA TGTGCCAGTAGTATAGTAGCTGACTACACCTTC. It translates to CASSIVADYTF.

This clone has more than one count but fewer than ten. V and J are TRBV5-8 and TRBJ1-3; 9 bases map to TRBD1. The junction had 2 bases not matched to a gene; V was cut back by 2 bases and J by 2 bases. The V gene's germline CDR1 is SGHTS and CDR2 YDEGEE. The length of the CDR3 is 15 residues. Written as DNA, the CDR3 is TGTGCCAGCAGCTTCGGACAGGGGCCTGGAAACACCATATATTTT. It is translated as CASSFGQGPGNTIYF.

This chain joins TRBV6-5 and TRBJ2-2, with a possible D match to TRBD2 (5 bases). The V gene lost 8 bases and the J gene lost 9 bases, with 13 bases spanning the gap. The CDR3 spans 12 residues. CDR1 and CDR2 (germline): MNHEY, SVGAGI. This CDR3 reads CASHQRNRELFF. The CDR3 bases are TGTGCCAGCCACCAGCGGAACCGGGAGCTGTTTTTT.

The rearrangement links TRBV6-1 to TRBJ1-5, with D hard to call. This CDR3 is 13 amino acids long. CDR1 and CDR2 (germline): MNHNS, SASEGT. Trimming removed 10 bases at V and 2 bases at J, with 12 bases between. CDR3 nucleotides: TGTGCCACGTACTTAATGGGCAATCAGCCCCAGCATTTT. Amino acids: CATYLMGNQPQHF.

V gene TRBV7-2 combines with J gene TRBJ2-1; D possibly corresponds to TRBD1 (6 bases). Germline loops: CDR1 SGHTA, CDR2 FQGNSA. V gave up 2 bases and J gave up 5 bases, with 10 bases separating them. This CDR3 has 14 residues. As DNA, the CDR3 is TGTGCCAGCAGCTTAACGGACAGAGACAATGAGCAGTTCTTC. This gives the protein CASSLTDRDNEQFF.

The rearrangement links TRBV2 to TRBJ2-3; D may be TRBD2 (5 bases). The V end lost 3 bases, the J end lost 4 bases, and 14 bases lay between the germline ends. The CDR3 extends over 15 amino acids. Germline CDR1 SNHLY, CDR2 FYNNEI. The CDR3 DNA reads TGTGCCAGCAGTGAGGCGTTACCTAGCCCAGATACGCAGTATTTT. Amino acids: CASSEALPSPDTQYF.

The chain uses TRBV7-2 and TRBJ2-7; the match to TRBD1 covers 9 bases. V was pared by 3 bases and J by 5 bases, with 5 bases of the junction left unmatched. The germline CDR1 and CDR2 sequences are SGHTA and FQGNSA. This CDR3 region has 14 residues. The DNA for the CDR3 is TGTGCCAGCAGCTTCGGGACAGGGTTGGACGAGCAGTACTTC. Residues: CASSFGTGLDEQYF.

V and J are TRBV6-1 and TRBJ2-7, with a tentative D call TRBD2 (6 bases). This CDR3 comprises 14 residues. The germline V and J ends were trimmed by 6 bases and 2 bases, with 14 bases remaining between them. Germline assignment: CDR1 MNHNS and CDR2 SASEGT. CDR3 sequence reads: CASSLLGGAYEQYV. The CDR3 DNA reads TGTGCCAGCAGCCTCCTCGGGGGTGCCTACGAGCAGTACGTC.

The chain combines TRBV2 with TRBJ1-1, with 8 bases aligning to TRBD1. The CDR3 runs to 14 residues. Trimming cost V 6 bases and J 4 bases; bases outside gene matches: 7. CDR1 is SNHLY, CDR2 FYNNEI, per germline. CDR3 sequence (DNA): TGTGCCAGCAGCCAGACAGGGGAGAGCACTGAAGCTTTCTTT. It translates to CASSQTGESTEAFF.

This clone was seen more than once but under ten times. The CDR3 protein is CASSGGKGRVTEAFF. In nucleotides, the CDR3 is TGTGCCAGCAGCGGGGGGAAGGGGAGGGTCACTGAAGCTTTCTTT. The V and J genes are TRBV5-4 and TRBJ1-1; tentative D call: TRBD1 (5 bases). Per the germline V gene, CDR1 is SGHNT and CDR2 is YYREEE (reference sequence). This CDR3 has 15 amino acids. V was shortened by 4 bases and J by 4 bases, with 17 bases between the two germline ends.

V gene TRBV7-8 combines with J gene TRBJ1-5, with D hard to call. From germline, CDR1 is SGHVS and CDR2 FQNEAQ. The CDR3 is 14 amino acids. The V and J ends lost 1 base and 6 bases respectively, with 10 bases between them. CDR3 coding DNA: TGTGCCAGCAGCTTAGGCAATCGGGGTCAGCCCCAGCATTTT. Residues: CASSLGNRGQPQHF.